The next 6 T cell receptor beta chains were all read from a single sample in a study of siplizumab effects on memory and regulatory T cells. Clones were sequenced by immunoSEQ multiplex PCR, and TCRdb holds only the in-frame ones, with some missing. This sample has 99,000 or so clones, with nearly 95% found just once. Material: Tregs sorted from blood. All receptors come from a human donor in good health.

The gene calls are TRBV7-8 and TRBJ1-5, with TRBD1 matching 7 bases. The CDR3 is 17 amino acids. J lost 4 bases, V lost 1 base, and 10 bases had no gene match. Germline V gene data show CDR1 as SGHVS and CDR2 as FQNEAQ. The CDR3 nucleotides read TGTGCCAGCAGCTTAGTCCAGGGGGGGGGAGGAAATCAGCCCCAGCATTTT. Translated: CASSLVQGGGGNQPQHF.

In regard to this clone: At one end the junction does not follow the germline gene, possibly because of a read error. The V gene is TRBV6-5, the J gene TRBJ2-1, with D perhaps matching TRBD1 (6 bases). CDR3 length: 13 residues. The germline V gene encodes CDR1 MNHEY and CDR2 SVGAGI. The CDR3 DNA reads as TGTGCCAGCAGCCGGACAGCCTACAATGGGCAGTTCTTC. This encodes CASSRTAYNGQFF.

J is TRBJ2-1 and V is TRBV18, with D hard to call. The CDR3 is made up of 18 amino acids. Germline V gene sequence: CDR1 KGHSH, CDR2 LQKENI. Between the trimmed V and J ends, which lost 2 bases and 5 bases, there was a span of 22 bases. CDR3 loop: CASSPYPINLHPNNEQFF. The CDR3 nucleotides are TGTGCCAGCTCACCATATCCGATAAATCTACACCCGAACAATGAGCAGTTCTTC.

In DNA, the CDR3 is TGTGCCTGGAGCCGCCCGGGGCCGGGAAACATTCAGTACTTC. It specifies CAWSRPGPGNIQYF. V gene TRBV30 combines with J gene TRBJ2-4; tentatively, D is TRBD1 or TRBD2 (5 bases each). The germline V and J ends were trimmed by 3 bases and 6 bases, with 15 bases remaining between them. The CDR3 runs to 14 residues. The germline V gene has CDR1 GTSNPN and CDR2 SVGIG (reference sequence).

The chain combines TRBV10-1 with TRBJ2-1; 7 bases align to TRBD1. This CDR3 comprises 15 residues. The germline CDR1 and CDR2 sequences are WNHNN and SYGVQD (reference sequence). V was pared by 6 bases and J by 1 base, with 6 bases of the junction left unmatched. DNA of the CDR3: TGCGCCAGCAGCGACCAGGGGGTATCCTACAATGAGCAGTTCTTC. Amino acid sequence: CASSDQGVSYNEQFF.

The chain is built from TRBV27 and TRBJ1-5; D call uncertain. The CDR3 totals 15 residues. V lost 7 bases and J lost 1, with 14 bases in between. Germline loops: CDR1 MNHEY, CDR2 SMNVEV (reference sequence). The CDR3 DNA is TGTGCCAGCACTGCCCTCGGTAAAAGCAATCAGCCCCAGCATTTT. This encodes CASTALGKSNQPQHF.